This note documents a single T cell receptor (beta chain) sequence. The antigen is undetermined. This specimen belongs to a study of T cell responses to AZD1222 COVID-19 vaccine. Assay used: immunoSEQ multiplex PCR; TCRdb lists only in-frame clones, some missing. This table has roughly 150,000 clones, around 85% appearing once. With 4 bases clipped from V and 3 bases from J, the junction kept 12 bases outside the gene matches. Per the germline V gene, CDR1 is MNHNS and CDR2 is SASEGT. There are 17 residues in the CDR3. Findings and limits, study-wide: Without day 14 samples, only post-peak T cell repertoires were studied. Seropositive at baseline were only a handful of AZD1222 recipients.

Samples with a second dose at about 4 or about 12 weeks were pooled together. The sequence derives from an adult who received the AZD1222 COVID-19 vaccine. The V call is TRBV6-1, the J call TRBJ1-5; 7 nucleotides agree with TRBD1. Sequenced material: peripheral blood, taken 28 days after the second AZD1222 dose. In nucleotides, the CDR3 is TGTGCCAGCAGTGGGCCAGACAGGGCCCTTTACAATCAGCCCCAGCATTTT. Its translation: CASSGPDRALYNQPQHF.